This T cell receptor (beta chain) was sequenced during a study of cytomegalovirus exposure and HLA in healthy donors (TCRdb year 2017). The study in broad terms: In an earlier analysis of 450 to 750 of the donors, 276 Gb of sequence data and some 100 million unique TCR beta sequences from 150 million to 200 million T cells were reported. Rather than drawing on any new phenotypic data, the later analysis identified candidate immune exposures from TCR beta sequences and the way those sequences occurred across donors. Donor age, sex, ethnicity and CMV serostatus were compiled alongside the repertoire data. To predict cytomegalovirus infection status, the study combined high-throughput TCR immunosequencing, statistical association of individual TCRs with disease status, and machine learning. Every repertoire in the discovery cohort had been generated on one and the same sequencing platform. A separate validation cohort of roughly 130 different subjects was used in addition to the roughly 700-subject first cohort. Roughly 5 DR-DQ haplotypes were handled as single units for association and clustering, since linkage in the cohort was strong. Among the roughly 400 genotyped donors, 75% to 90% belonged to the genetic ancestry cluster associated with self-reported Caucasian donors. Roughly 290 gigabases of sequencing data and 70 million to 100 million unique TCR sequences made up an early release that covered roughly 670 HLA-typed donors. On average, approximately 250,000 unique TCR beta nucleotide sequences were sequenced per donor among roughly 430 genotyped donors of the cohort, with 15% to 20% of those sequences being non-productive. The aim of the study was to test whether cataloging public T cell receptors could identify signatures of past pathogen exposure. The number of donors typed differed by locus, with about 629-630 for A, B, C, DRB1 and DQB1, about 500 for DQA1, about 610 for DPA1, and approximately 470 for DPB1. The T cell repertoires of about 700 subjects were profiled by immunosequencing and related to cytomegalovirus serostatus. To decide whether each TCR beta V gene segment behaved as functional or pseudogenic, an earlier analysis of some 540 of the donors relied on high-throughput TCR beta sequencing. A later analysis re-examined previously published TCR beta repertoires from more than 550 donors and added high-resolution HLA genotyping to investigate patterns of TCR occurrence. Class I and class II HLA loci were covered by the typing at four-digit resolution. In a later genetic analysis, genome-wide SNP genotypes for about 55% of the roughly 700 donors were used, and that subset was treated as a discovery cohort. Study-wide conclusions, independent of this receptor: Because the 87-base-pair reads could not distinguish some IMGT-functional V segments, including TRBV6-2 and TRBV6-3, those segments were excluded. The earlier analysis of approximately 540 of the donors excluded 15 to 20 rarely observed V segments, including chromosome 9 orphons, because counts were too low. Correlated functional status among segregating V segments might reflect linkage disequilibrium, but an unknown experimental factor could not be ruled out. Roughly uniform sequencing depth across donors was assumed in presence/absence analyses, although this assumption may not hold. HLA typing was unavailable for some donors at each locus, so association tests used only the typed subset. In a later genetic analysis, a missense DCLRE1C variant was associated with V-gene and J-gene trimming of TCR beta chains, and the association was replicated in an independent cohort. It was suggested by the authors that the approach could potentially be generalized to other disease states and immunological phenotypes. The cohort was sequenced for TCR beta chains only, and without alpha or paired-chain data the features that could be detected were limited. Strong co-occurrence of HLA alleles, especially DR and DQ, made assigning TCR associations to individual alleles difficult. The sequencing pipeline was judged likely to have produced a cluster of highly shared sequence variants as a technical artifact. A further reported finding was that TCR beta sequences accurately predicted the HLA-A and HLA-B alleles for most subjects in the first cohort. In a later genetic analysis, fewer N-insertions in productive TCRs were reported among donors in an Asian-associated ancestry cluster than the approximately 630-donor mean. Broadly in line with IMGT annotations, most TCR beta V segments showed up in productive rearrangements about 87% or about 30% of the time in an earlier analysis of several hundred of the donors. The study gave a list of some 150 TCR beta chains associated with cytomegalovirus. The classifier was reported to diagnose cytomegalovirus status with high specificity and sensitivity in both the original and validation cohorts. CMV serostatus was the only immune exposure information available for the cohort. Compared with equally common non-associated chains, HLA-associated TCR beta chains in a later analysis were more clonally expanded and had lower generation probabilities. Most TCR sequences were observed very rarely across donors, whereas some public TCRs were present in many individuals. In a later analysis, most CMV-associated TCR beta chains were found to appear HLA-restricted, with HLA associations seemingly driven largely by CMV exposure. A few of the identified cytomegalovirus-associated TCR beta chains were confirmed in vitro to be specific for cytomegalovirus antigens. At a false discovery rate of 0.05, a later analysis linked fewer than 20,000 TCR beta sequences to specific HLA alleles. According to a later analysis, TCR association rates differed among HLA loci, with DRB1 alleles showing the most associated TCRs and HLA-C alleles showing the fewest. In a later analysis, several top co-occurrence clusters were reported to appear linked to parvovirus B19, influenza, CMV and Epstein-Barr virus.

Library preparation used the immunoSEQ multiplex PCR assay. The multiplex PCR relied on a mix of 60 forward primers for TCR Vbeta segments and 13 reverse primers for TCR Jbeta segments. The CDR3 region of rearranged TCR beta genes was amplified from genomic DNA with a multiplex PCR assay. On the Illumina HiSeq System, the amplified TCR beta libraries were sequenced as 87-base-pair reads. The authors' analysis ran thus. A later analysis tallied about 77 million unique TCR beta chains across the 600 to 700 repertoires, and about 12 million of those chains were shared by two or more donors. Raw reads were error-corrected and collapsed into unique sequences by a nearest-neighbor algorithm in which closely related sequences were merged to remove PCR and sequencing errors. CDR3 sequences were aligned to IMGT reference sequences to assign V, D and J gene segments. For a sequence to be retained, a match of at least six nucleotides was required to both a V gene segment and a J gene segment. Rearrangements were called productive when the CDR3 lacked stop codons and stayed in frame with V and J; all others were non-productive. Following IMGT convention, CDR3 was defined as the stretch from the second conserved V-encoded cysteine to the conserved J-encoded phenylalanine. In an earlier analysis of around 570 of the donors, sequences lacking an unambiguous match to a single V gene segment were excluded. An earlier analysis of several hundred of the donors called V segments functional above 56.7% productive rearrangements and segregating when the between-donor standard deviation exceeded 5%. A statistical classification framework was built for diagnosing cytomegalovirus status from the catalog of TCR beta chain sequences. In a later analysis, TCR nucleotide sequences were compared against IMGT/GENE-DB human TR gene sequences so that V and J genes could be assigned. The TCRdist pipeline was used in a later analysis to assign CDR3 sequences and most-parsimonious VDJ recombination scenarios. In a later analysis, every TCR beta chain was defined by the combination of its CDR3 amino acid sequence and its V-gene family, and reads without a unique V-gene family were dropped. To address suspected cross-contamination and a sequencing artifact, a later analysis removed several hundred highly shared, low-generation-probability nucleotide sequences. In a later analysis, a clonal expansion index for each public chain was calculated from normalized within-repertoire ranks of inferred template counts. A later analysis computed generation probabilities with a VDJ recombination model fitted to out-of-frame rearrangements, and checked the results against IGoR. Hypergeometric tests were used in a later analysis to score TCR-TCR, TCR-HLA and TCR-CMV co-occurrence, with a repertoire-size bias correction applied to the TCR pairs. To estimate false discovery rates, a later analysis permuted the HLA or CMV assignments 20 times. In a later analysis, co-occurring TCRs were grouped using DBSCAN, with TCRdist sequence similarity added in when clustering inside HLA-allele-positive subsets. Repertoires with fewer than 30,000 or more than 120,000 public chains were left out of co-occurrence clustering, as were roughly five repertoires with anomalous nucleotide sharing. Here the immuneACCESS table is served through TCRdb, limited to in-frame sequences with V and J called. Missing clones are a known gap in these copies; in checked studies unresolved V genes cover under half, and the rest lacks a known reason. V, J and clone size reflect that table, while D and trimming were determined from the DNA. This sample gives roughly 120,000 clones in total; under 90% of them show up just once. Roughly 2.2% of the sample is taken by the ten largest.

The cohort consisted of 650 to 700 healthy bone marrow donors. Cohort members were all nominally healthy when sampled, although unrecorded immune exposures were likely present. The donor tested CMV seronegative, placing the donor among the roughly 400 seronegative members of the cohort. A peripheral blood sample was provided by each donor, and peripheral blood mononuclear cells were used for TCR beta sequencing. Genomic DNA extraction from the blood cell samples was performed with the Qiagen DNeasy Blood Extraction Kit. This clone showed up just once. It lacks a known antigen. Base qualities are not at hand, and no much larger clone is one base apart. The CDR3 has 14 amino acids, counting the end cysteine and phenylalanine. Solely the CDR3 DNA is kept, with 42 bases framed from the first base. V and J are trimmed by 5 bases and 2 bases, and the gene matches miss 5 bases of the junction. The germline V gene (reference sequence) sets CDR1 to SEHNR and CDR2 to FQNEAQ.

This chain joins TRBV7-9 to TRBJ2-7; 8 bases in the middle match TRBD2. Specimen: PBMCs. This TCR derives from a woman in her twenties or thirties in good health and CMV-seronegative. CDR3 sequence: CASSLSGNPYEQYF. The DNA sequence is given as TGTGCCAGCAGCCTTAGCGGGAACCCCTACGAGCAGTACTTC. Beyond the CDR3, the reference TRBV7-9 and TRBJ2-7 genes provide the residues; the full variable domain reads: DTGVSQNPRHKITKRGQNVTFRCDPISEHNRLYWYRQTLGQGPEFLTYFQNEAQLEKSRLLSDRFSAERPKGSFSTLEIQRTEQGDSAMYLCASSLSGNPYEQYFGPGTRLTVT.